These 4 T cell receptor beta chains share one sample of origin, sequenced in a study of beta chain features in type 1 diabetes. Since all of the isolated RNA was reverse transcribed, expressed TCRB transcripts were what got sequenced. Using immunoSEQ multiplex PCR, the repertoire was profiled, and TCRdb retains in-frame clones only, with some absent. Of approximately 90,000 clones in the sample, around a third were seen once. What was sequenced was stem cell memory CD4+ T cells from blood. These receptors were collected from a woman between 18 and 29 years old in good health.

This chain links TRBV19 with TRBJ2-5; TRBD1 is a possible D gene (5 bases). Germline-derived CDR1 and CDR2 are LNHDA and SQIVND (reference sequence). This CDR3 region has 13 residues. Between the trimmed V and J ends, which lost 2 bases and 4 bases, there was a span of 8 bases. The CDR3 region is CASSISRGETQYF. CDR3 DNA sequence: TGTGCCAGTAGTATATCTAGGGGAGAGACCCAGTACTTC.

The chain is built from TRBV6-1 and TRBJ2-1; possible D gene TRBD1, 6 bases. Per the germline V gene, CDR1 is MNHNS and CDR2 is SASEGT. Trimming took 5 bases from V and 8 from J, leaving 10 bases between them. CDR3 length: 12 residues. The CDR3: CASSSTGDEQFF. CDR3 coding DNA: TGTGCCAGCAGTTCGACAGGCGATGAGCAGTTCTTC.

This clone was seen a handful of times. At the DNA level, this CDR3 is encoded by other sequences in the same sample as well. The chain employs TRBV5-1 and TRBJ1-1, with D possibly TRBD1 on 6 matching bases. This CDR3 has 13 residues. Trimming left V 3 bases short and J 1 base short, with 7 bases between. The V gene's germline CDR1 is SGHRS and CDR2 YFSETQ. CDR3 in DNA: TGCGCCAGCAGCTCGGGACAGAACACTGAAGCTTTCTTT. Protein product: CASSSGQNTEAFF.

The V call is TRBV5-1, the J call TRBJ2-5; a weak D match, TRBD2 (6 bases). The CDR3 is 14 residues long. Germline V gene data show CDR1 as SGHRS and CDR2 as YFSETQ. V was trimmed by 5 bases and J by 1 base, leaving 12 bases between them. CDR3 nucleotides: TGCGCCAGCAGGTCGAGGGAGGCCCAAGAGACCCAGTACTTC. It codes for CASRSREAQETQYF.